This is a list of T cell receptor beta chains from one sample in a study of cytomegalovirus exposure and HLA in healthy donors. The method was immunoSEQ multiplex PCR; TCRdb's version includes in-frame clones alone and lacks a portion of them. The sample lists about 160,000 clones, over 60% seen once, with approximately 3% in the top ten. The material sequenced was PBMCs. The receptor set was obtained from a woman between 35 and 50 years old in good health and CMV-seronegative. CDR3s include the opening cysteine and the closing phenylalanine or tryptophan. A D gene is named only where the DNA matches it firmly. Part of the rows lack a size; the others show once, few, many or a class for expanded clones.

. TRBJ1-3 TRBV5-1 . TGCGCCAGCAGCTTGGCCGTACAGGGAGTGGGAAACACCATATATTTT CASSLAVQGVGNTIYF
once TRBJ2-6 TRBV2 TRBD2 TGTGCCAGCTCCCCCCAGGCCGCGGGGGCTGGGGCCAACGTCCTGACTTTC CASSPQAAGAGANVLTF
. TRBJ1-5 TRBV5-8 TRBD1 TGTGCCAGCAGCTCCCTCGGGACAGGGGGCCGTCAGCCCCAGCATTTT CASSSLGTGGRQPQHF
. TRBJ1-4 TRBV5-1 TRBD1 TGCGCCAGCAGCTTGACAGGGGGGGATGAAAAACTGTTTTTT CASSLTGGDEKLFF
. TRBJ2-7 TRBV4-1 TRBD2 TGCGCCAGCAGCCAAGAAGGCGGGGGGTATCTCCACGAGCAGTACTTC CASSQEGGGYLHEQYF
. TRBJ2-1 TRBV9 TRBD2 TGTGCCAGCAGCGGCCCGACTAGCGGTTCCTACAATGAGCAGTTCTTC CASSGPTSGSYNEQFF
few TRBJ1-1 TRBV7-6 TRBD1 TGTGCCAGCAGCATCCAAGGGGCCCTGACAGGGCGGGCTTTCTTT CASSIQGALTGRAFF
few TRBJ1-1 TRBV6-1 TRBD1 TGTGCCAGCAGCAACCGGGACAGGAACACTGAAGCTTTCTTT CASSNRDRNTEAFF
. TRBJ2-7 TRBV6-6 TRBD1 TGTGCCACCCTTCCTGGACAGGGGGCTTACGAGCAGTACTTC CATLPGQGAYEQYF
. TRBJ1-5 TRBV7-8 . TGTGCCAGCAGCCCCGTGGGGGGGCGGGGGGTCCAGCCCCAGCATTTT CASSPVGGRGVQPQHF
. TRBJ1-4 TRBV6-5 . TGTGCCAGCAGTCAGGGCGCAAAACTGTTTTTT CASSQGAKLFF
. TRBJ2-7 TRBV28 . TGTGCCAGCAGACAGGGTTCCTACGAGCAGTACTTC CASRQGSYEQYF
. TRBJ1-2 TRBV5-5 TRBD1 TGTGCCAGCAGCCGTTCCGGGACAGGGGGCTATGGCTACACCTTC CASSRSGTGGYGYTF
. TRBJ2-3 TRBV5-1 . TGCGCCAGCAGCTTCGGGTCACCCACAGATACGCAGTATTTT CASSFGSPTDTQYF
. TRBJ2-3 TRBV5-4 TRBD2 TGTGCCAGCAGCTTAGGACTAGCGGGAGATACGCAGTATTTT CASSLGLAGDTQYF
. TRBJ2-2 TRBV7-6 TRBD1 TGTGCCAGCAGCCTCGGACAGGGGGCTGACACCGGGGAGCTGTTTTTT CASSLGQGADTGELFF
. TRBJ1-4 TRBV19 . TGTGCCAGTAGTTTCGGGGGGCGAAGTTTCGTTGGAAAACTGTTTTTT CASSFGGRSFVGKLFF
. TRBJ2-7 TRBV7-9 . TGTGCCAGCAGCTCCACTCGACAGAAACCCCGCTACGAGCAGTACTTC CASSSTRQKPRYEQYF
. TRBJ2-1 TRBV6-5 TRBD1 TGTGCCACCCCATCACAGGGGAGCTCCTACAATGAGCAGTTCTTC CATPSQGSSYNEQFF
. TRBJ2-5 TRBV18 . TGTGCCAGCTCACCCGGCTCGAACAGACGAGAGACCCAGTACTTC CASSPGSNRRETQYF
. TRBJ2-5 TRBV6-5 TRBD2 TGTGCCAGCAGTCAGATAGCGGGGGGGGAGACCCAGTACTTC CASSQIAGGETQYF
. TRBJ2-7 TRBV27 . TGTGCCAGCAGACCCCAGGTCCCCTACGAGCAGTACTTC CASRPQVPYEQYF
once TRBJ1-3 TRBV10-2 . TGCGCCAGCAGTGAAGCGCTTTCTGGAAACACCATATATTTT CASSEALSGNTIYF
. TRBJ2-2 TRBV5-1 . TGCGCCAGCAGCCTGGACAGTCCGAACACCGGGGAGCTGTTTTTT CASSLDSPNTGELFF
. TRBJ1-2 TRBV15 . TGTGCCACCAGCCGGGGTCCCGGTGGGACTTATGGCTACACCTTC CATSRGPGGTYGYTF
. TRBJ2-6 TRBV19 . TGTGCCAGTAGTATAGCATCTGGGGCCAACGTCCTGACTTTC CASSIASGANVLTF
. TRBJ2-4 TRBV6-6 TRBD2 TGTGCCAGCAGTTACGTCGGGACTAGCGTCAAAAACATTCAGTACTTC CASSYVGTSVKNIQYF
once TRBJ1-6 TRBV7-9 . TGTGCCAGCAGCTTCACAGGGCGTGTGAATTCACCCCTCCACTTT CASSFTGRVNSPLHF
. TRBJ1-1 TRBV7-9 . TGTGCCAGCAATTATTATAGGGGACTTACGAACACTGAAGCTTTCTTT CASNYYRGLTNTEAFF
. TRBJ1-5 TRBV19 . TGTGCCAGTAGCGTGGATGCTCTTACGACAAATCAGCCCCAGCATTTT CASSVDALTTNQPQHF
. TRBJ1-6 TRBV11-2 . TGTGCCAGCAGCCCAGACAGTTCACCCCTCCACTTT CASSPDSSPLHF
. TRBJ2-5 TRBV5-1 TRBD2 TGCGCCAGCACCCCTAGGCTAGCGGGGGGGCAAGAGACCCAGTACTTC CASTPRLAGGQETQYF
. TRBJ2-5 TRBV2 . TGTGCCAGCGTCGGGGGTGAGACCCAGTACTTC CASVGGETQYF
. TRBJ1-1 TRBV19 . TGTGCCAGTAGTATTGGACTGATGAACACTGAAGCTTTCTTT CASSIGLMNTEAFF
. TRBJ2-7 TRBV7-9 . TGTGCCAGCAGCTTAGAGCTTGGCAGGGGAACTTACGAGCAGTACTTC CASSLELGRGTYEQYF
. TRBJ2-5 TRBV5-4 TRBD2 TGTGCCAGCAGCTCCGAGCGGGGCCCTAAAGAGACCCAGTACTTC CASSSERGPKETQYF
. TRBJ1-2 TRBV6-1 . TGTGCCAGCAGTGAAGAAGTCAACTCGCCTAATCTGCTCGTCTATGGCTACACCTTC CASSEEVNSPNLLVYGYTF
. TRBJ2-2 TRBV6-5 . TGTGCCAGCACCCGGGACACCCGGAACACCGGGGAGCTGTTTTTT CASTRDTRNTGELFF
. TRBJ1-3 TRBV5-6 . TGTGCCAGCAGCTTTACCGCCAGTGCCTCTGGAAACACCATATATTTT CASSFTASASGNTIYF
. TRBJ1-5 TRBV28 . TGTGCCAGCACCCCTCGTAATCAGCCCCAGCATTTT CASTPRNQPQHF
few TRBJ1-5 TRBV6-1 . TGTGCCAGCATAAGCGGGGGCAATCAGCCCCAGCATTTT CASISGGNQPQHF
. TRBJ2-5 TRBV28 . TGTGCCAGCAGTTTAGCCATCGGACGGGGGGAGACCCAGTACTTC CASSLAIGRGETQYF
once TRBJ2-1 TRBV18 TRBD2 TGTGCCAGCTCACCACGATCGGGGGGGGCCGGCAATGAGCAGTTCTTC CASSPRSGGAGNEQFF
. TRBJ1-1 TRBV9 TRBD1 TGTGCCAGCAGCGCGCAGGGGGCGGATAGAGGCACTGAAGCTTTCTTT CASSAQGADRGTEAFF
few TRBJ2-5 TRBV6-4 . TGTGCCAGCAGGCACCTCCGGGACACTCAAGAGACCCAGTACTTC CASRHLRDTQETQYF
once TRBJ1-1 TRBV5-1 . TGCGCCAGCAGCCACGGTATGAACACTGAAGCTTTCTTT CASSHGMNTEAFF
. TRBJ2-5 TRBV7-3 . TGTGCCAGCGCTCAAGGGGGGGCGGGAGAGACCCAGTACTTC CASAQGGAGETQYF
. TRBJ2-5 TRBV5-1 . TGCGCCAGCAGGTCGGGACAAGTCTATGAGACCCAGTACTTC CASRSGQVYETQYF
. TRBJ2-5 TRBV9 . TGTGCCAGTACCGGAGGTGGGGTGGGAGAGACCCAGTACTTC CASTGGGVGETQYF
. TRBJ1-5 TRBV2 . TGTGCCAGCAGCACCAGGGGTGGTAGGCAGCCCCAGCATTTT CASSTRGGRQPQHF
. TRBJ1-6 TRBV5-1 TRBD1 TGCGCCAGCAGCTTGGGACAGGGTGGTTCACCCCTCCACTTT CASSLGQGGSPLHF
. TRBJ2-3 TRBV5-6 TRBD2 TGTGCCAGCAGCAGACTAGCGGGGGCCCTCACAGATACGCAGTATTTT CASSRLAGALTDTQYF
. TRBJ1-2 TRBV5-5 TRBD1 TGTGCCAGCAGCGGGGGACAGAACTATGGCTACACCTTC CASSGGQNYGYTF
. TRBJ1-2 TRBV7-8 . TGTGCCAGCAGCTCCGATTGGGCCGCCGGAGGCTACACCTTC CASSSDWAAGGYTF
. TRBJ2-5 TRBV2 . TGTGCCAGCAGTATCCAGGGGATACTCGAGACCCAGTACTTC CASSIQGILETQYF